This T cell receptor (beta chain) was captured in a study of T cells after yellow fever vaccination. Study background: Those fractions that held only low numbers of cells were prepared using the SMART-Seq v4 Ultra Low Input RNA kit.

Template switching by 5'RACE produced TCR cDNA, adding a universal primer site and UMIs. TCRdb re-analysed the 5' RACE reads in MiXCR, keeping a single row per CDR3 protein. The sample records some 500,000 distinct CDR3 sequences, roughly 14% being singletons. The junction had 6 bases not matched to a gene; V was cut back by 2 bases and J by 4 bases. Germline V CDR1 and CDR2: SGHVS, FQNEAQ. The CDR3 contains 15 residues. Study-level findings and limits: One caveat is that FACS-sorted repertoires could contain abundant clonotypes contaminating from the bulk population.

Worth noting for this clonotype: What it binds is unknown.

The origin of this receptor is a man aged 25 to 45 who received the YFV17D yellow fever vaccine. The chain recombines TRBV7-8 with TRBJ2-5; 8 nucleotides agree with TRBD2. The source material was PBMCs, sampled on the day of the yellow fever booster vaccination. CDR3 DNA sequence: TGTGCCAGCAGCTTACAAGCGGGAGCGGCAGAGACCCAGTACTTC. It yields the protein CASSLQAGAAETQYF. Looking up the rest from reference TRBV7-8 and TRBJ2-5 gives the full variable domain: GAGVSQSPRYKVAKRGQDVALRCDPISGHVSLFWYQQALGQGPEFLTYFQNEAQLDKSGLPSDRFFAERPEGSVSTLKIQRTQQEDSAVYLCASSLQAGAAETQYFGPGTRLLVL.